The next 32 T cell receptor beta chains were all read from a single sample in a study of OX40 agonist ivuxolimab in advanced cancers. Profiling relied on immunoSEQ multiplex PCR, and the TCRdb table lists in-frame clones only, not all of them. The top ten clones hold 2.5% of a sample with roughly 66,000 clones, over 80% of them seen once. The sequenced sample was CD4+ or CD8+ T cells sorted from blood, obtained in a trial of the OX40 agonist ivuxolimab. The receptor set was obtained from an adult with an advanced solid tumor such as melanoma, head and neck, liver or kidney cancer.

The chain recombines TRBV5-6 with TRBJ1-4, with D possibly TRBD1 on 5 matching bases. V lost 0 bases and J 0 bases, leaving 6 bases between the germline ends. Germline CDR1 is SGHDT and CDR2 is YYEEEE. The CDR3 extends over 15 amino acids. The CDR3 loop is CASSLVQATNEKLFF. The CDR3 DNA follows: TGTGCCAGCAGCTTGGTACAGGCAACTAATGAAAAACTGTTTTTT.

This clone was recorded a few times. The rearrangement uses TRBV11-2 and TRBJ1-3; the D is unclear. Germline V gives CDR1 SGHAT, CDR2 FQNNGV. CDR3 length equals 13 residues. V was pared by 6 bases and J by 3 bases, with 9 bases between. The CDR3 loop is CASRSLSGNTIYF. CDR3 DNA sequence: TGTGCCAGCAGGTCACTCAGTGGAAACACCATATATTTT.

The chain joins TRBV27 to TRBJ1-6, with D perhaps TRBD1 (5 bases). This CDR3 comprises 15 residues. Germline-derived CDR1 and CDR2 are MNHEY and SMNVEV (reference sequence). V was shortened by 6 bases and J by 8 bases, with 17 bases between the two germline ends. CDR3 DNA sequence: TGTGCCAGCAGGGCCGGGGCTAGTACTTATTCACCCCTCCACTTT. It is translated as CASRAGASTYSPLHF.

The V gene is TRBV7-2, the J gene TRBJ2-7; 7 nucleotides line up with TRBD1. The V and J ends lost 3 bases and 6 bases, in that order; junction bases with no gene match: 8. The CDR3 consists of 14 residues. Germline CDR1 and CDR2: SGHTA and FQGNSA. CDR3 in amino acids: CASSFDRDVGEQYF. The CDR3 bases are TGTGCCAGCAGCTTTGACAGGGACGTTGGCGAGCAGTACTTC. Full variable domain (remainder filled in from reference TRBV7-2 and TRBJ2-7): GAGVSQSPSNKVTEKGKDVELRCDPISGHTALYWYRQSLGQGLEFLIYFQGNSAPDKSGLPSDRFSAERTGGSVSTLTIQRTQQEDSAVYLCASSFDRDVGEQYFGPGTRLTVT.

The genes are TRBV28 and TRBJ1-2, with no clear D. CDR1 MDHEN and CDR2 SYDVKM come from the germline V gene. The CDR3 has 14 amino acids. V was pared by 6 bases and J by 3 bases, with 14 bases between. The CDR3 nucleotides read TGTGCCAGCAGCCCCCTCTCCCAGGACTATGGCTACACCTTC. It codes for CASSPLSQDYGYTF.

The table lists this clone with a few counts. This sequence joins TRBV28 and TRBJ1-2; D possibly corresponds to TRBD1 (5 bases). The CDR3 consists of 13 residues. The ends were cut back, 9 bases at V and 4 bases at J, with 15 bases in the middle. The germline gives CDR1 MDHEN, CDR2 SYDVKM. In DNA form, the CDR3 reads TGTGCCAGTATAACGGGGGACGGCTATGGCTACACCTTC. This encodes CASITGDGYGYTF.

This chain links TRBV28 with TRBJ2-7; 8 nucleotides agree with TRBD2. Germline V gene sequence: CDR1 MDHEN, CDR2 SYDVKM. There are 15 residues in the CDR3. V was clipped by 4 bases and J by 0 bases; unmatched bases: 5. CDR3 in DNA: TGTGCCAGCAGTTCCAGCGGGGGAAGCTCCTACGAGCAGTACTTC. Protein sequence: CASSSSGGSSYEQYF.

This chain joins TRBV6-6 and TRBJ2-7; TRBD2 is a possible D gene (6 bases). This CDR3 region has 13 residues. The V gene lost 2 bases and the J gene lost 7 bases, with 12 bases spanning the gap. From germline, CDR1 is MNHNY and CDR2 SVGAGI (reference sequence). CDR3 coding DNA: TGTGCCAGCAGTTACGGGCTAGCGAGAGAGCAGTACTTC. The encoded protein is CASSYGLAREQYF.

The CDR3 DNA follows: TGTGCCAGCAGTTTAGGGAGGGGGCAAGGCACTGAAGCTTTCTTT. Its translation is CASSLGRGQGTEAFF. The chain employs TRBV27 and TRBJ1-1; 7 bases align to TRBD1. The germline gives CDR1 MNHEY, CDR2 SMNVEV (reference sequence). The CDR3 covers 15 residues. With V trimmed by 2 bases and J by 4 bases, 7 bases remained unmatched.

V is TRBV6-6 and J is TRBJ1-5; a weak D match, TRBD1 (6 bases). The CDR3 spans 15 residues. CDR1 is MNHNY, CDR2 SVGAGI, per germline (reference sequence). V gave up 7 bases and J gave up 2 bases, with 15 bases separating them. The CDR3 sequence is CASTSNRVGNQPQHF. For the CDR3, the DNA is TGTGCCAGCACCAGCAACAGGGTTGGCAATCAGCCCCAGCATTTT.

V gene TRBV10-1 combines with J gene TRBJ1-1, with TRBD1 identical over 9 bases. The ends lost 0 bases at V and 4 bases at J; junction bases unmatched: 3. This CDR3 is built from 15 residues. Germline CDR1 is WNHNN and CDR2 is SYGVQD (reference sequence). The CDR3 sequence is CASSESRDRVTEAFF. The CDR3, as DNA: TGCGCCAGCAGTGAGTCCCGGGACAGGGTCACTGAAGCTTTCTTT.

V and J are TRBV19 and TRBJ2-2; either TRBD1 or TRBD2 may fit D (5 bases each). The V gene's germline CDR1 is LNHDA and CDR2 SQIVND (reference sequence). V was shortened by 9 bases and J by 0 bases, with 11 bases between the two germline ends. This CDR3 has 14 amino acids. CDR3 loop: CASIGTANTGELFF. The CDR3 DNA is TGTGCCAGCATCGGGACGGCGAACACCGGGGAGCTGTTTTTT.

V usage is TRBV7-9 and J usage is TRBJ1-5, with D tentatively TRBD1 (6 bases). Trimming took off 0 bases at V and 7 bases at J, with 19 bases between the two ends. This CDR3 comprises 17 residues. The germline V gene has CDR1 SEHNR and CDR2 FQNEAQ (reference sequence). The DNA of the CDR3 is TGTGCCAGCAGCTTAGCGGCAGGGGAGGTGTGGGTACAGCCCCAGCATTTT. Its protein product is CASSLAAGEVWVQPQHF.

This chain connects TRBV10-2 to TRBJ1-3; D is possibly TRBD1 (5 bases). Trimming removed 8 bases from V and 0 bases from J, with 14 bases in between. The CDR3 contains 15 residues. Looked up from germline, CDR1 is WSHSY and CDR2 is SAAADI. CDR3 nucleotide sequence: TGCGCCAGCGGGGACTTCGCAAGCTCTGGAAACACCATATATTTT. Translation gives CASGDFASSGNTIYF.

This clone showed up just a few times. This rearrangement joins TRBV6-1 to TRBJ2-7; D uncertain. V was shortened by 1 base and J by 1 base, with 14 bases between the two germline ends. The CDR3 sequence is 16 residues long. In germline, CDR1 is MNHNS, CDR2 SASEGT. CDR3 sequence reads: CASSEGGRFKSYEQYF. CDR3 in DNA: TGTGCCAGCAGTGAAGGAGGCCGATTTAAGTCCTACGAGCAGTACTTC.

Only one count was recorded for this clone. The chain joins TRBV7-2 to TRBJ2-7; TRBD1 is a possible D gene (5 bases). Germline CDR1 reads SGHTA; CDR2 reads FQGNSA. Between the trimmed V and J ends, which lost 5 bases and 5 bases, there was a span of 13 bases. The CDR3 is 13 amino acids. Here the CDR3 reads CASSNRFKDEQYF. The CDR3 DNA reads TGTGCCAGCAGCAACAGGTTTAAGGACGAGCAGTACTTC.

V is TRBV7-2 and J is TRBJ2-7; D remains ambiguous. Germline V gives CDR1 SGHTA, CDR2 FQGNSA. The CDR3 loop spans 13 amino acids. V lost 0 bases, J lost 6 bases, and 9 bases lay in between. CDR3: CASSLALEREQYF. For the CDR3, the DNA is TGTGCCAGCAGCTTAGCGCTAGAGCGCGAGCAGTACTTC.

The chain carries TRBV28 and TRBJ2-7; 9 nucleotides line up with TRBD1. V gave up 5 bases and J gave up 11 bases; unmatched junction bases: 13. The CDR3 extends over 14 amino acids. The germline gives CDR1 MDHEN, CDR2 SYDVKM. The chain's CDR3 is CASSNLPGQGEKYF. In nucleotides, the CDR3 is TGTGCCAGCAGTAATCTTCCGGGACAGGGTGAAAAGTACTTC.

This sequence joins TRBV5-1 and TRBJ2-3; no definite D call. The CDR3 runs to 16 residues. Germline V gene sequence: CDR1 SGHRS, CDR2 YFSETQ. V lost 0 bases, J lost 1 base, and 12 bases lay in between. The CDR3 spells CASSLEAGPGTDTQYF. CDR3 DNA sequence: TGCGCCAGCAGCTTGGAGGCCGGGCCAGGCACAGATACGCAGTATTTT.

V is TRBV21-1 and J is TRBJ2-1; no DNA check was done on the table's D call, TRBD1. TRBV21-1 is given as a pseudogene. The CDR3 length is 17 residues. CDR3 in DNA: TGTGCCAGCAGCAAAAAGCCCCGGTCACAGGCTGAGGATGAGCAGTTCTTC. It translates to CASSKKPRSQAEDEQFF.

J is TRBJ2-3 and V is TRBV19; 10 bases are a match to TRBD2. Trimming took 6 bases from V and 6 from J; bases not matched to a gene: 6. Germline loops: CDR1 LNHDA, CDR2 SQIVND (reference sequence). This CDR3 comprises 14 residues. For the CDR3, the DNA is TGTGCCAGTAGCCTCGGGACTAGCGTGGATACGCAGTATTTT. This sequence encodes CASSLGTSVDTQYF.

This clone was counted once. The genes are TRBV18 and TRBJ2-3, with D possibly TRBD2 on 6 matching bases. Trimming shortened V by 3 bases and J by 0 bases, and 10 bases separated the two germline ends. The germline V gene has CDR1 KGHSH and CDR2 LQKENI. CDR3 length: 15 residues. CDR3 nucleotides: TGTGCCAGCTCACCGATGGCGGGAAGCACAGATACGCAGTATTTT. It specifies CASSPMAGSTDTQYF.

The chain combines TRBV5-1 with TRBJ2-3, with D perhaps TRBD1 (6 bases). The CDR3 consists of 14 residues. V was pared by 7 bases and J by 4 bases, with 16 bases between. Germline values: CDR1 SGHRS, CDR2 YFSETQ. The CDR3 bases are TGCGCCAGCGCATCAGGGGCCCCCCCAGATACGCAGTATTTT. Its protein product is CASASGAPPDTQYF.

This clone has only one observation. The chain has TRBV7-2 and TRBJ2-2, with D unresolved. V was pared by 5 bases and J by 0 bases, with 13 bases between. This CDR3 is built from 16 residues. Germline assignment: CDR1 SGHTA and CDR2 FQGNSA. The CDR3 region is CASSPGAGANTGELFF. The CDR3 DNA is TGTGCCAGCAGCCCAGGAGCAGGAGCGAACACCGGGGAGCTGTTTTTT.

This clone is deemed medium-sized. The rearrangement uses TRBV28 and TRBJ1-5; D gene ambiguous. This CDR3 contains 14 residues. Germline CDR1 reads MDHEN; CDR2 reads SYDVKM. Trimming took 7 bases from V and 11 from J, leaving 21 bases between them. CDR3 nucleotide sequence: TGTGCCAGCAAGCCTCCCGGTCCTCTGGGGACCCAGCATTTT. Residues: CASKPPGPLGTQHF.

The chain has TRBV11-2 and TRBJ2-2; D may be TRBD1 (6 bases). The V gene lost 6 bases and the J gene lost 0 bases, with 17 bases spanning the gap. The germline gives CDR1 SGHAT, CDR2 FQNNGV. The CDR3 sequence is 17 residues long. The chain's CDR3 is CASRSPAGAANTGELFF. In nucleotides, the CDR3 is TGTGCCAGCAGGAGTCCTGCAGGGGCGGCGAACACCGGGGAGCTGTTTTTT.

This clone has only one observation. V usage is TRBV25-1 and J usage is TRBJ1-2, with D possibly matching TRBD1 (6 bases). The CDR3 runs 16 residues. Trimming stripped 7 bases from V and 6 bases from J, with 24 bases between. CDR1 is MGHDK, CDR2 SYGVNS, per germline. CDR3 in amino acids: CASNPSGGQDANGYTF. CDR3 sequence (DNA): TGTGCCAGCAACCCCAGTGGGGGGCAAGACGCGAATGGCTACACCTTC.

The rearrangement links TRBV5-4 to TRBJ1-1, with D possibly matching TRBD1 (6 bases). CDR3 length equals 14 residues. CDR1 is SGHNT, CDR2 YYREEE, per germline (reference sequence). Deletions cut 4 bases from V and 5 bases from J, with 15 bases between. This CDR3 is CASSKTGIGTEAFF. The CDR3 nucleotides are TGTGCCAGCAGCAAAACAGGGATAGGAACTGAAGCTTTCTTT.

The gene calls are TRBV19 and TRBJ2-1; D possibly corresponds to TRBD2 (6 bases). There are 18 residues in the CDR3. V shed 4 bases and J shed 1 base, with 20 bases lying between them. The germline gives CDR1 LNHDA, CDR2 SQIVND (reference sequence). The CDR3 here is CASSRGTGIPSSYNEQFF. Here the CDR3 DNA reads TGTGCCAGTAGTAGGGGGACTGGAATACCGTCGTCCTACAATGAGCAGTTCTTC.

The CDR3 DNA sequence: TGTGCCAGCAGCTTGCCTCGTAGCGGGAGATCTACCGGGGAGCTGTTTTTT. This translates into CASSLPRSGRSTGELFF. The rearrangement links TRBV5-4 to TRBJ2-2, with 9 bases lining up with TRBD2. This CDR3 has 17 residues. V was clipped by 1 base and J by 5 bases; unmatched bases: 9. The V gene's germline CDR1 is SGHNT and CDR2 YYREEE (reference sequence). Full variable domain (missing parts from reference TRBV5-4 and TRBJ2-2): ETGVTQSPTHLIKTRGQQVTLRCSSQSGHNTVSWYQQALGQGPQFIFQYYREEENGRGNFPPRFSGLQFPNYSSELNVNALELDDSALYLCASSLPRSGRSTGELFFGEGSRLTVL.

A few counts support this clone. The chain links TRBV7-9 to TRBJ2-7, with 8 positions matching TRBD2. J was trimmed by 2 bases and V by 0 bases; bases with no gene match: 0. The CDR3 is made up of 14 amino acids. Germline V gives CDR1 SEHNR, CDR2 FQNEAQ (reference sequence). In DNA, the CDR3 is TGTGCCAGCAGCTTAGCACTAGCGGCCTACGAGCAGTACTTC. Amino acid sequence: CASSLALAAYEQYF.

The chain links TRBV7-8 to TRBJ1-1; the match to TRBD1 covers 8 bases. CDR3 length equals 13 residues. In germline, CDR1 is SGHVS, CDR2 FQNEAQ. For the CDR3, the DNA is TGTGTCGGGGCCAGGGGGCGCGACACTGAAGCTTTCTTT. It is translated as CVGARGRDTEAFF.